This entry lists 32 T cell receptor beta chains sequenced from one sample in a study of blood T cell repertoires in COVID-19. Clones were read by immunoSEQ multiplex PCR, and TCRdb kept only the in-frame ones, dropping some. The data hold some 390,000 clones, with about nine tenths observed a single time. The sequenced sample was peripheral blood. The receptor source for this set is a woman between 40 and 50 years old with COVID-19, enrolled during active disease.

Many counts were recorded for this clone. The chain uses TRBV27 and TRBJ1-5; TRBD1 matches at 8 bases. CDR3 size: 14 residues. J lost 7 bases, V lost 2 bases, and 4 bases had no gene match. Germline V gives CDR1 MNHEY, CDR2 SMNVEV (reference sequence). CDR3 region: CASSLDRGYQPQHF. In nucleotides, the CDR3 is TGTGCCAGCAGTTTAGACAGGGGATACCAGCCCCAGCATTTT.

J is TRBJ1-2 and V is TRBV15; a weak D match, TRBD1 (6 bases). V was trimmed by 0 bases and J by 6 bases, leaving 20 bases between them. Germline CDR1 is LNHNV and CDR2 is YYDKDF (reference sequence). The CDR3 covers 17 residues. The CDR3 here is CATSRDYRDRPGDGYTF. As DNA, the CDR3 is TGTGCCACCAGCAGAGATTACCGTGACAGGCCCGGTGATGGCTACACCTTC.

This chain uses TRBV29-1 with TRBJ2-3; 10 bases are a match to TRBD2. Trimming removed 3 bases from V and 4 bases from J; junction bases left unmatched: 16. Germline-derived CDR1 and CDR2 are SQVTM and ANQGSEA. This CDR3 contains 18 residues. Here the CDR3 reads CSVERAGGPFTQPDTQYF. Here the CDR3 DNA reads TGCAGCGTTGAGCGAGCGGGAGGGCCTTTTACTCAGCCAGATACGCAGTATTTT.

In its sample, this clone was seen a few times. The chain couples TRBV19 to TRBJ1-5, with TRBD1 matching over 12 bases. The germline CDR1 and CDR2 sequences are LNHDA and SQIVND (reference sequence). The CDR3 totals 13 residues. Trimming removed 9 bases from V and 9 bases from J; junction bases left unmatched: 6. The CDR3 is CASSRDRGLPQHF. In DNA form, the CDR3 reads TGTGCCAGCAGCCGGGACAGGGGGCTGCCCCAGCATTTT.

Regarding this clone: Other DNA sequences in the sample encode the same CDR3. J is TRBJ1-1 and V is TRBV28; D unclear. Looked up from germline, CDR1 is MDHEN and CDR2 is SYDVKM. The CDR3 contains 12 residues. V lost 2 bases, J lost 5 bases, and 6 bases lay in between. The CDR3 loop reads CASSLRETEAFF. DNA of the CDR3: TGTGCCAGCAGTTTAAGGGAGACTGAAGCTTTCTTT.

The chain is built from TRBV3-1 (or the pseudogene TRBV3-2) and TRBJ2-2; D is possibly TRBD2 (7 bases). The CDR3 runs 17 residues. Germline V lookup: CDR1 LGHDT, CDR2 YNNKEL (reference sequence). With 6 bases removed from V and 2 bases from J, the gap between germline ends came to 19 bases. The CDR3 is CASRHQGGAGNTGELFF. Written as DNA, the CDR3 is TGTGCCAGCAGACATCAAGGGGGGGCAGGAAACACCGGGGAGCTGTTTTTT.

V is TRBV19 and J is TRBJ2-5; TRBD1 might be the D (6 bases). This CDR3 region has 13 residues. From germline, CDR1 is LNHDA and CDR2 SQIVND (reference sequence). With 10 bases removed from V and 5 bases from J, the gap between germline ends came to 17 bases. The DNA of the CDR3 is TGTGCCACCTCACAGGGTGTATTGGAGACCCAGTACTTC. Amino acids: CATSQGVLETQYF.

The chain carries TRBV7-9 and TRBJ2-1, with 7 bases identical to TRBD2. Germline-derived CDR1 and CDR2 are SEHNR and FQNEAQ (reference sequence). CDR3 length: 14 residues. Trimming removed 3 bases from V and 9 bases from J; junction bases left unmatched: 8. The CDR3 coding sequence is TGTGCCAGCAGCTTGATGTCGGGAGGTATTGAGCAGTTCTTC. Protein product: CASSLMSGGIEQFF.

This clone was found a few times. CDR3 sequence: CASSFNSEFYGYTF. The DNA of the CDR3 is TGTGCCAGCAGCTTTAATTCTGAGTTCTATGGCTACACCTTC. This sequence joins TRBV5-4 and TRBJ1-2, with no clear D. The ends were cut back, 2 bases at V and 4 bases at J, with 12 bases in the middle. The length of the CDR3 is 14 residues. Germline assignment: CDR1 SGHNT and CDR2 YYREEE (reference sequence).

The rearrangement uses TRBV5-6 and TRBJ1-5, with 11 bases lining up with TRBD1. Germline CDR1 is SGHDT and CDR2 is YYEEEE. The CDR3 runs to 18 residues. Trimming at V came to 1 base and at J to 4 bases, leaving 10 bases not matched to a gene. CDR3 residues: CASSLWTGGIRDNQPQHF. The CDR3 coding sequence is TGTGCCAGCAGCTTGTGGACAGGGGGCATCAGGGATAATCAGCCCCAGCATTTT.

In this sample, this clone turned up once. The CDR3 sequence is CASTLNMGLISKPQHF. The DNA for the CDR3 is TGTGCCAGCACCCTAAACATGGGCTTGATTAGTAAACCCCAGCATTTT. This chain connects TRBV28 to TRBJ1-5; D remains unclear. V lost 7 bases, J lost 10 bases, and 26 bases lay in between. The germline V gene has CDR1 MDHEN and CDR2 SYDVKM. CDR3 size: 16 residues.

The chain links TRBV4-3 to TRBJ2-7, with no clear D. V gave up 2 bases and J gave up 6 bases, with 11 bases separating them. The CDR3 runs 13 residues. CDR1 and CDR2 from the germline V gene are LGHNA and YSLEER. DNA of the CDR3: TGCGCCAGCAGCCAAAAAGTCGGAGTCGAGCAGTACTTC. Residues: CASSQKVGVEQYF.

V gene TRBV5-6 combines with J gene TRBJ2-1, with D perhaps matching TRBD1 (5 bases). The CDR3 length is 11 residues. V was trimmed by 7 bases and J by 12 bases, leaving 14 bases between them. Germline assignment: CDR1 SGHDT and CDR2 YYEEEE. The CDR3 spells CASSQGSAQFF. CDR3 bases: TGTGCCAGCTCCCAGGGATCAGCGCAGTTCTTC. Combining the CDR3 with reference TRBV5-6 and TRBJ2-1 gives the whole variable domain DAGVTQSPTHLIKTRGQQVTLRCSPKSGHDTVSWYQQALGQGPQFIFQYYEEEERQRGNFPDRFSGHQFPNYSSELNVNALLLGDSALYLCASSQGSAQFFGPGTRLTVL.

The chain employs TRBV5-6 and TRBJ2-3; 10 nucleotides agree with TRBD2. The germline V gene encodes CDR1 SGHDT and CDR2 YYEEEE. Trimming at V came to 2 bases and at J to 2 bases, leaving 5 bases not matched to a gene. This CDR3 is 16 amino acids long. In DNA form, the CDR3 reads TGTGCCAGCAGCTTACTAAGCGGGAGGGCCACAGATACGCAGTATTTT. Encoded protein: CASSLLSGRATDTQYF.

V usage is TRBV6-5 and J usage is TRBJ1-1; D possibly corresponds to TRBD1 (6 bases). V dropped 10 bases and J dropped 2 bases, with 17 bases sitting between them. Germline V gives CDR1 MNHEY, CDR2 SVGAGI. This CDR3 contains 14 residues. The CDR3 spells CATARDTSNTEAFF. In nucleotides, the CDR3 is TGTGCCACTGCCCGGGACACCTCTAACACTGAAGCTTTCTTT.

This chain joins TRBV4-3 and TRBJ2-2, with D perhaps matching TRBD1 (5 bases). Germline lookup yields CDR1 LGHNA and CDR2 YSLEER. This CDR3 has 21 residues. Trimming took off 0 bases at V and 4 bases at J, with 27 bases between the two ends. This chain's CDR3 is CASSQDLGAVDVGRPTGELFF. CDR3 nucleotide sequence: TGCGCCAGCAGCCAAGATCTTGGGGCGGTTGATGTCGGCAGACCCACCGGGGAGCTGTTTTTT.

The V gene is TRBV7-9, the J gene TRBJ1-1; D gene ambiguous. The CDR3 loop spans 14 amino acids. Between the trimmed V and J ends, which lost 0 bases and 2 bases, there was a span of 7 bases. Germline V gives CDR1 SEHNR, CDR2 FQNEAQ (reference sequence). The CDR3 region has the DNA TGTGCCAGCAGCTTAGCCAGTAAAAACACTGAAGCTTTCTTT. Translation: CASSLASKNTEAFF.

This clone was seen a single time. The rearrangement joins TRBV19 to TRBJ1-5, with TRBD1 matching 7 bases. The CDR3 loop spans 16 amino acids. The trim removed 3 bases at V and 2 bases at J, leaving 7 bases unmatched. From germline, CDR1 is LNHDA and CDR2 SQIVND (reference sequence). In nucleotides, the CDR3 is TGTGCCAGTAGTATTCCCCTCGACAGGGGCAATCAGCCCCAGCATTTT. Its protein product is CASSIPLDRGNQPQHF.

This sequence joins TRBV5-8 and TRBJ2-1, with 13 positions matching TRBD2. Trimming removed 1 base from V and 5 bases from J; junction bases left unmatched: 9. The CDR3 extends over 18 amino acids. Germline V CDR1 and CDR2: SGHTS, YDEGEE. For the CDR3, the DNA is TGTGCCAGCAGCTTGAATAGACTAGCGGGAGGAATAAACAATGAGCAGTTCTTC. Translating gives CASSLNRLAGGINNEQFF.

The chain combines TRBV19 with TRBJ1-2; D is perhaps TRBD1 (5 bases). Per the germline V gene, CDR1 is LNHDA and CDR2 is SQIVND (reference sequence). Trimming stripped 3 bases from V and 4 bases from J, with 15 bases between. The CDR3 has 15 amino acids. The CDR3 region is CASSIPRDRVYGYTF. CDR3 bases: TGTGCCAGTAGTATCCCCAGGGATCGGGTCTATGGCTACACCTTC.

The rearrangement links TRBV2 to TRBJ1-2; TRBD1 matches 9 bases. The CDR3 is 13 amino acids. Germline V CDR1 and CDR2: SNHLY, FYNNEI. With V trimmed by 6 bases and J by 5 bases, 4 bases remained unmatched. The CDR3 loop is CASRYGTGYGYTF. The CDR3 DNA reads TGTGCCAGCAGGTATGGGACAGGGTATGGCTACACCTTC.

The chain recombines TRBV2 with TRBJ1-5; no definite D call. This CDR3 comprises 16 residues. The V gene lost 0 bases and the J gene lost 4 bases, with 13 bases spanning the gap. Germline assignment: CDR1 SNHLY and CDR2 FYNNEI. The DNA of the CDR3 is TGTGCCAGCAGTGAAGCCCCTGGGGAGATAAATCAGCCCCAGCATTTT. This sequence encodes CASSEAPGEINQPQHF.

Only one count was recorded for this clone. The chain couples TRBV28 to TRBJ2-3, with D possibly being TRBD1 (6 bases). Deletions cut 6 bases from V and 8 bases from J, with 12 bases between. Germline assignment: CDR1 MDHEN and CDR2 SYDVKM. This CDR3 spans 12 amino acids. For the CDR3, the DNA is TGTGCCAGCAGCCTACTGGACAGTACGCAGTATTTT. Translated, it gives CASSLLDSTQYF.

The chain employs TRBV5-1 and TRBJ2-2; 9 positions agree with TRBD1. The CDR3 loop spans 15 amino acids. Germline V gene lookup returns CDR1 SGHRS and CDR2 YFSETQ. V lost 6 bases, J lost 6 bases, and 9 bases stayed unmatched. Written as DNA, the CDR3 is TGCGCCAGCACCCCCGGGACAGGGTCCTCCGGGGAGCTGTTTTTT. Protein product: CASTPGTGSSGELFF.

The V and J genes are TRBV5-1 and TRBJ2-7; D is perhaps TRBD1 (6 bases). The germline V gene encodes CDR1 SGHRS and CDR2 YFSETQ. This CDR3 spans 17 amino acids. Trimming stripped 3 bases from V and 5 bases from J, with 24 bases between. CDR3 DNA: TGCGCCAGCAGCTCACCACCGGGACATCAGAACCTCCACGAGCAGTACTTC. This sequence encodes CASSSPPGHQNLHEQYF.

The chain couples TRBV7-9 to TRBJ1-1; 8 bases map to TRBD1. The length of the CDR3 is 15 residues. Trimming removed 6 bases from V and 1 base from J; junction bases left unmatched: 7. Germline-derived CDR1 and CDR2 are SEHNR and FQNEAQ (reference sequence). The CDR3 sequence: CASSGQGASNTEAFF. The CDR3 region has the DNA TGTGCCAGCAGTGGGCAGGGGGCTTCGAACACTGAAGCTTTCTTT.

The chain joins TRBV7-2 to TRBJ2-7; D is unclear. CDR3 length: 13 residues. Germline lookup yields CDR1 SGHTA and CDR2 FQGNSA. V lost 5 bases and J lost 1, with 9 bases in between. In DNA, the CDR3 is TGTGCCAGCAGCCTCCCGGAGTCCTACGAGCAGTACTTC. Translated, it gives CASSLPESYEQYF.

This rearrangement joins TRBV7-2 to TRBJ2-1; 10 bases match TRBD1. This CDR3 has 17 residues. CDR1 and CDR2 from the germline V gene are SGHTA and FQGNSA. The J segment lost 2 bases and the V segment lost 4 bases, leaving 8 bases of the junction unmatched. In nucleotides, the CDR3 is TGTGCCAGCAGCTCCAGACAGGGGGCAATAACCTACAATGAGCAGTTCTTC. Amino acid sequence: CASSSRQGAITYNEQFF. The full variable domain, completed using reference TRBV7-2 and TRBJ2-1, is GAGVSQSPSNKVTEKGKDVELRCDPISGHTALYWYRQSLGQGLEFLIYFQGNSAPDKSGLPSDRFSAERTGGSVSTLTIQRTQQEDSAVYLCASSSRQGAITYNEQFFGPGTRLTVL.

This chain connects TRBV18 to TRBJ1-5, with D maybe TRBD1 (5 bases). Germline CDR1 is KGHSH and CDR2 is LQKENI. Between the trimmed V and J ends, which lost 4 bases and 4 bases, there was a span of 14 bases. The CDR3 sequence is 15 residues long. The CDR3 spells CASSLSSGGNQPQHF. As DNA, the CDR3 is TGTGCCAGCTCACTGAGTTCGGGGGGTAATCAGCCCCAGCATTTT.

The rearrangement uses TRBV7-2 and TRBJ2-1, with 7 positions matching TRBD1. V shed 6 bases, J shed 0 bases, and the junction held 8 bases outside the gene matches. The CDR3 is 16 residues long. Per the germline V gene, CDR1 is SGHTA and CDR2 is FQGNSA. In DNA form, the CDR3 reads TGTGCCAGCAGTGAACAGGGGCCCAACTCCTACAATGAGCAGTTCTTC. Its translation: CASSEQGPNSYNEQFF.

The rearrangement links TRBV5-1 to TRBJ2-7; TRBD1 agrees at 9 bases. J was trimmed by 3 bases and V by 5 bases; bases with no gene match: 6. The germline CDR1 and CDR2 sequences are SGHRS and YFSETQ. This CDR3 region has 14 residues. This CDR3 is CASRPGTGNYEQYF. The CDR3 DNA is TGCGCCAGCAGACCCGGGACAGGGAACTACGAGCAGTACTTC.

Remarks on this clone: Other DNA sequences in the same sample also yield this CDR3. V is TRBV30 and J is TRBJ1-1; 7 nucleotides agree with TRBD1. Germline assignment: CDR1 GTSNPN and CDR2 SVGIG (reference sequence). The J segment lost 0 bases and the V segment lost 3 bases, leaving 4 bases of the junction unmatched. The CDR3 sequence is 14 residues long. The CDR3 sequence: CAWSQQGLNTEAFF. The CDR3 DNA sequence: TGTGCCTGGAGCCAACAGGGGTTGAACACTGAAGCTTTCTTT.